A selection of T cell receptor beta chains follows, all from one sample in a study of PD-L1 blockade in urothelial cancer. Data came from immunoSEQ multiplex PCR; TCRdb stores just in-frame clones and leaves some out. Found here are about 95,000 clones, nearly 90% of them singletons; the top ten hold under 2%. Source: PBMCs, taken around atezolizumab (anti-PD-L1) treatment. Receptors were obtained from a man in his fifties or sixties with urothelial cancer. CDR3s include the opening cysteine and the closing phenylalanine or tryptophan. D genes are given only for firm matches.

d_call j_call cdr3_length v_call cdr3_nt cdr3_aa
TRBD1 TRBJ1-6 14 TRBV5-4 TGTGCCAGCAGCCGGGACAGGGTAAATTCACCCCTCCACTTT CASSRDRVNSPLHF
TRBD1 TRBJ1-4 15 TRBV4-1 TGCGCCAGCAGCCAGGGACAGACAAATAATGAAAAACTGTTTTTT CASSQGQTNNEKLFF
TRBD1 TRBJ1-2 14 TRBV28 TGTGCCAGCAGTTTGGGGGACAGGGTACACGGCTACACCTTC CASSLGDRVHGYTF
TRBD1 TRBJ2-7 13 TRBV7-8 TGTGCCAGCAGCTTAGTACAGGGGGGACTTTCGTACTTC CASSLVQGGLSYF
- TRBJ1-6 14 TRBV6-6 TGTGCCAGCAGTTACCCTATATCGGGATCACCCCTCCACTTT CASSYPISGSPLHF
- TRBJ2-5 12 TRBV29-1 TGCAGCGTTGAAGAGGGGCCTGAGACCCAGTACTTC CSVEEGPETQYF
- TRBJ2-7 13 TRBV25-1 TGTGCCAGCAGAGGGGACACCTCCTACGAGCAGTACTTC CASRGDTSYEQYF
TRBD1 TRBJ1-3 15 TRBV19 TGTGCCAGTAGCAGGGGGGACCGAAGGAGGAACACCATATATTTT CASSRGDRRRNTIYF
- TRBJ1-2 14 TRBV5-8 TGTGCCAGCAGCTTGGCCAGAAGGGAGTATGGCTACACCTTC CASSLARREYGYTF
TRBD2 TRBJ2-1 18 TRBV7-2 TGTGCCAGCAGCTTAAATTTCCGGGAGGGTCTTTCCTACAATGAGCAGTTCTTC CASSLNFREGLSYNEQFF
TRBD1 TRBJ1-5 15 TRBV7-9 TGTGCCAGCAGCCCTGAGTCAGGGGGCGGTCAGCCCCAGCATTTT CASSPESGGGQPQHF
TRBD1 TRBJ2-5 14 TRBV5-6 TGTGCCAGCAGCTTCCGGGACAGGGGAGAGACCCAGTACTTC CASSFRDRGETQYF
TRBD2 TRBJ2-1 16 TRBV7-2 TGTGCCAGCAGCTTAGTTTTGACTAGCGGGAGAAATGAGCAGTTCTTC CASSLVLTSGRNEQFF
TRBD1 TRBJ2-5 15 TRBV23-1 TGCGCCAGGACGAGGGGATACAGGGGACAAGAGACCCAGTACTTC CARTRGYRGQETQYF
TRBD2 TRBJ2-7 18 TRBV5-6 TGTGCCAGCAGCTTGGGTCCCGGGACTAGCGGGGGGACCCTTGGGCAGTACTTC CASSLGPGTSGGTLGQYF